The next 18 T cell receptor beta chains were all read from a single sample in a study of T-cell memory formation after mild COVID-19. TCRdb analysed the 5' RACE reads with MiXCR anew, one entry per CDR3 protein. Among nearly 40,000 distinct CDR3 sequences, 6% to 6.5% were seen once, and the ten largest hold under 0.85%. Input material: PBMCs or a T cell subset sorted from them (not recorded which). The receptor source for this set is an adult who had mild COVID-19 (a few samples of this study predate the infection). Cell type and time point are not known.

The genes are TRBV7-3 and TRBJ2-2; maybe TRBD1 (6 bases). Between the trimmed V and J ends, which lost 5 bases and 0 bases, there was a span of 13 bases. There are 16 residues in the CDR3. Germline assignment: CDR1 SGHTA and CDR2 FQGTGA. The CDR3 reads CASSLPGTTNTGELFF. The CDR3 DNA reads TGTGCCAGCAGCCTCCCCGGGACAACGAACACCGGGGAGCTGTTTTTT.

This clonotype was seen repeatedly, ten times or more. This chain uses TRBV12-3 or TRBV12-4 with TRBJ1-2, with a tentative D call TRBD1 (6 bases). CDR3 length: 16 residues. Trimming took off 7 bases at V and 4 bases at J, with 22 bases between the two ends. The CDR3 bases are TGTGCCAGCATGGGGGGGCTTGGTATAACGATCTATGGCTACACCTTC. Its protein is CASMGGLGITIYGYTF.

The sample holds many counts of this clonotype. The V gene is TRBV5-1, the J gene TRBJ2-1; 9 bases line up with TRBD2. Per germline, CDR1 SGHRS and CDR2 YFSETQ. V was pared by 4 bases and J by 8 bases, with 10 bases of the junction left unmatched. This CDR3 has 15 amino acids. The chain's CDR3 is CASSAGGGAFDEQFF. In DNA, the CDR3 is TGCGCCAGCAGCGCGGGCGGGGGGGCCTTCGATGAGCAGTTCTTC.

This clonotype is categorized as medium-sized. V usage is TRBV20-1 and J usage is TRBJ1-6, with TRBD1 matching 7 bases. The ends lost 7 bases at V and 8 bases at J; junction bases unmatched: 11. There are 14 residues in the CDR3. Per the germline V gene, CDR1 is DFQATT and CDR2 is SNEGSKA (reference sequence). CDR3 residues: CSVMPGTVYSPLHF. The DNA of the CDR3 is TGCAGTGTGATGCCGGGGACAGTATATTCACCCCTCCACTTT.

The V call is TRBV2, the J call TRBJ1-1, with TRBD1 matching over 7 bases. The germline gives CDR1 SNHLY, CDR2 FYNNEI. The junction had 3 bases not matched to a gene; V was cut back by 10 bases and J by 1 base. This CDR3 has 12 amino acids. The CDR3 reads CANDRENTEAFF. The CDR3 nucleotides read TGTGCCAACGACAGGGAGAACACTGAAGCTTTCTTT.

This clonotype was seen a few times. The chain couples TRBV27 to TRBJ1-1; 8 bases are a match to TRBD1. The J segment lost 3 bases and the V segment lost 6 bases, leaving 6 bases of the junction unmatched. This CDR3 is built from 14 residues. Per the germline V gene, CDR1 is MNHEY and CDR2 is SMNVEV (reference sequence). As DNA, the CDR3 is TGTGCCAGCAGACGAGACAGGGGACACACTGAAGCTTTCTTT. Translating it yields CASRRDRGHTEAFF.

This clonotype was observed many times. V gene TRBV7-2 combines with J gene TRBJ1-5; D call uncertain. The CDR3 consists of 13 residues. Trimming cost V 5 bases and J 7 bases, with 12 bases left between them. CDR1 and CDR2 (germline): SGHTA, FQGNSA. DNA for the CDR3: TGTGCCAGCAGCCCCCGGTCGGCCCAGCCCCAGCATTTT. This translates into CASSPRSAQPQHF.

This clonotype was seen a handful of times. This chain links TRBV12-3 or TRBV12-4 with TRBJ2-1; 8 nucleotides align to TRBD2. The CDR3 covers 16 residues. The J segment lost 8 bases and the V segment lost 0 bases, leaving 9 bases of the junction unmatched. For the CDR3, the DNA is TGTGCCAGCAGTTTAGCCCGCTCCGGGGGGGCCTATGAGCAGTTCTTC. It specifies CASSLARSGGAYEQFF.

The chain couples TRBV4-1 to TRBJ1-1, with D perhaps matching TRBD1 (6 bases). The CDR3 has 15 residues. Looked up from germline, CDR1 is MGHRA and CDR2 is YSYEKL. V lost 4 bases to trimming and J lost 1 base, with 13 bases between them. The CDR3 DNA follows: TGCGCCAGCAGCCCCGGGGGACAAGGGAACACTGAAGCTTTCTTT. Protein product: CASSPGGQGNTEAFF.

The V and J genes are TRBV3-1 and TRBJ2-3; D is possibly TRBD1 or TRBD2 (6 bases each). This CDR3 spans 14 amino acids. V gave up 8 bases and J gave up 6 bases, with 18 bases separating them. Germline V gene lookup returns CDR1 LGHDT and CDR2 YNNKEL (reference sequence). The CDR3 loop reads CASSSPGARDTQYF. The CDR3 DNA reads as TGTGCCAGCTCCTCTCCGGGGGCTAGGGATACGCAGTATTTT.

V gene TRBV4-2 combines with J gene TRBJ2-1, with 8 bases identical to TRBD2. Germline-derived CDR1 and CDR2 are LGHNA and YNFKEQ. The length of the CDR3 is 16 residues. Germline trimming cut 0 bases from V and 1 base from J; bases unmatched to any gene: 2. Written as DNA, the CDR3 is TGTGCCAGCAGCCAAGACCGGGAGGGGTCCTACAATGAGCAGTTCTTC. Amino acid sequence: CASSQDREGSYNEQFF.

In this sample, this clonotype turned up many times. The chain has TRBV24-1 and TRBJ1-6; D is uncertain. Germline V CDR1 and CDR2: KGHDR, SFDVKD. Trimming removed 8 bases from V and 8 bases from J, with 12 bases in between. There are 13 residues in the CDR3. CDR3 sequence reads: CATMAGLDSPLHF. CDR3 DNA: TGTGCCACCATGGCAGGCCTCGATTCACCCCTCCACTTT.

Many counts were recorded for this clonotype. This rearrangement joins TRBV11-2 to TRBJ2-3; unclear D gene. V shed 2 bases and J shed 2 bases, with 11 bases lying between them. There are 15 residues in the CDR3. Germline CDR1 SGHAT, CDR2 FQNNGV. In DNA form, the CDR3 reads TGTGCCAGCAGCTTAACGCGAAACCCCACAGATACGCAGTATTTT. This gives the protein CASSLTRNPTDTQYF.

The chain links TRBV5-6 to TRBJ1-1, with D perhaps TRBD1 (5 bases). This CDR3 spans 13 amino acids. CDR1 is SGHDT, CDR2 YYEEEE, per germline. Trimming cost V 6 bases and J 1 base, with 10 bases left between them. The CDR3 region is CASTWGENTEAFF. The CDR3 region has the DNA TGTGCCAGCACCTGGGGGGAGAACACTGAAGCTTTCTTT.

This clonotype came up many times. The rearrangement joins TRBV20-1 to TRBJ2-5, with D possibly matching TRBD2 (5 bases). V was cut by 0 bases and J by 5 bases, with 13 bases left in between. CDR1 DFQATT and CDR2 SNEGSKA come from the germline V gene (reference sequence). This CDR3 comprises 14 residues. The CDR3: CSAREFSRRETQYF. The CDR3 DNA sequence: TGCAGTGCTAGAGAGTTCTCTAGGAGGGAGACCCAGTACTTC.

There are many counts of this clonotype. The CDR3 region has the DNA TGTGCCACCAGCATCGAAAGGGAGCAGTTCTTC. It encodes CATSIEREQFF. The chain employs TRBV15 and TRBJ2-1; no definite D call. Per germline, CDR1 LNHNV and CDR2 YYDKDF (reference sequence). With 4 bases removed from V and 10 bases from J, the gap between germline ends came to 8 bases. The CDR3 totals 11 residues.

This clonotype was seen a handful of times. J is TRBJ2-7 and V is TRBV5-1, with 14 bases identical to TRBD2. V dropped 5 bases and J dropped 6; count of bases not matched to a gene: 7. There are 15 residues in the CDR3. Germline loops: CDR1 SGHRS, CDR2 YFSETQ. The CDR3 DNA reads TGCGCCAGCAGGTTGACTAGCGGGGGGGCGAGCGAGCAGTACTTC. It encodes CASRLTSGGASEQYF. Full variable domain (outside the CDR3, taken from reference TRBV5-1 and TRBJ2-7): KAGVTQTPRYLIKTRGQQVTLSCSPISGHRSVSWYQQTPGQGLQFLFEYFSETQRNKGNFPGRFSGRQFSNSRSEMNVSTLELGDSALYLCASRLTSGGASEQYFGPGTRLTVT.

The sample holds many counts of this clonotype. This chain uses TRBV20-1 with TRBJ1-1; possibly TRBD1 for D (6 bases). Germline values: CDR1 DFQATT, CDR2 SNEGSKA (reference sequence). There are 14 residues in the CDR3. The V and J ends lost 6 bases and 5 bases respectively, with 19 bases between them. The CDR3 bases are TGCAGTGCCTTGCGGGGGGCGGGAAAAACTGAAGCTTTCTTT. This codes for CSALRGAGKTEAFF.